The clone carrying this T cell receptor (beta chain) was seen a few times. Time point meaning: sample taken at primary tumor resection. Researchers sequenced whole RNA taken from tumor, nontumor lung or frozen PBMC without sorting. Carried by each TCR cDNA molecule was a unique molecular identifier. Using its own MiXCR run on the 5' RACE reads, TCRdb lists one record per CDR3 protein. The profile shows 2,500 to 3,000 distinct CDR3 sequences, 17% of them singletons. This entry belongs to a study of spatial heterogeneity in lung cancer. The V end was cut by 2 bases, the J end by 2 bases, with 13 bases between. This CDR3 is 15 amino acids long. The germline V gene encodes CDR1 MNHNY and CDR2 SVGAGI (reference sequence).

The chain employs TRBV6-6 and TRBJ2-7; D is ambiguous. Specimen: normal lung tissue next to the tumor, collected at surgery. The TCR was taken from a female donor with early-stage non-small cell lung cancer. CDR3 protein: CASSYDPPTTYEQYF. The CDR3 DNA follows: TGTGCCAGCAGTTACGACCCCCCGACAACCTACGAGCAGTACTTC.